This is a list of T cell receptor beta chains from one sample in a study of cytomegalovirus exposure and HLA in healthy donors. The protocol was immunoSEQ multiplex PCR, while the TCRdb copy is restricted to in-frame clones and leaves out a portion. The sample has 100,000 to 150,000 clones, 65% to 80% seen once. Sequenced sample: PBMCs. The receptors shown here come from a male donor in good health and CMV-seropositive. Both conserved end residues are part of each CDR3. D genes are given only for firm matches. Clone size, where shown, is once, few, many, or a class for clones that have expanded.

j_call: TRBJ2-7
v_call: TRBV5-1
clone_size: NA
d_call: TRBD2
cdr3_nt: TGCGCCAGCAGCCATGGACTAGCGGGGACCTACGAGCAGTACTTC
cdr3_aa: CASSHGLAGTYEQYF

j_call: TRBJ2-7
v_call: TRBV4-1
clone_size: NA
d_call: NA
cdr3_nt: TGCGCCAGCAGCCAGGCAATCAATACAGGAGCCTCCTACGAGCAGTACTTC
cdr3_aa: CASSQAINTGASYEQYF

j_call: TRBJ2-1
v_call: TRBV4-2
clone_size: NA
d_call: TRBD2
cdr3_nt: TGTGCCAGCAGCCAAACTAGCGGGACGTACAATGAGCAGTTCTTC
cdr3_aa: CASSQTSGTYNEQFF

j_call: TRBJ2-7
v_call: TRBV27
clone_size: NA
d_call: TRBD1
cdr3_nt: TGTGCCAGCTTTGGGACAGGACGAGAGCAGTACTTC
cdr3_aa: CASFGTGREQYF

j_call: TRBJ2-6
v_call: TRBV5-4
clone_size: NA
d_call: NA
cdr3_nt: TGTGCCAGCAGCTTGGCCGTAGGGGGAACTGGGGCCAACGTCCTGACTTTC
cdr3_aa: CASSLAVGGTGANVLTF

j_call: TRBJ1-1
v_call: TRBV7-9
clone_size: NA
d_call: NA
cdr3_nt: TGTGCCAGCAGCCTTCGGACCCTAAGAGGGACTGAAGCTTTCTTT
cdr3_aa: CASSLRTLRGTEAFF

j_call: TRBJ2-1
v_call: TRBV5-1
clone_size: NA
d_call: TRBD2
cdr3_nt: TGCGCCAGCAGCTCCCAACTAGCGGGAGGTGTAGATGAGCAGTTCTTC
cdr3_aa: CASSSQLAGGVDEQFF

j_call: TRBJ1-2
v_call: TRBV6-1
clone_size: NA
d_call: NA
cdr3_nt: TGTGCCAGCAGTCGGGGGGAGGTAGGCTACACCTTC
cdr3_aa: CASSRGEVGYTF

j_call: TRBJ2-1
v_call: TRBV7-2
clone_size: NA
d_call: NA
cdr3_nt: TGTGCCAGCAGCTTAGAGGGCGGGGCTCTCTACAATGAGCAGTTCTTC
cdr3_aa: CASSLEGGALYNEQFF

j_call: TRBJ1-1
v_call: TRBV7-9
clone_size: NA
d_call: TRBD1
cdr3_nt: TGTGCCAGCAGCGAGGGGGCGAACACTGAAGCTTTCTTT
cdr3_aa: CASSEGANTEAFF

j_call: TRBJ1-2
v_call: TRBV9
clone_size: NA
d_call: TRBD1
cdr3_nt: TGTGCCAGCAGCACGACAATGGGACAGTATGGCTACACCTTC
cdr3_aa: CASSTTMGQYGYTF

j_call: TRBJ1-2
v_call: TRBV11-2
clone_size: NA
d_call: NA
cdr3_nt: TGTGCCAGCAGCCAACAACAGGGTGACTATGGCTACACCTTC
cdr3_aa: CASSQQQGDYGYTF

j_call: TRBJ2-6
v_call: TRBV19
clone_size: NA
d_call: NA
cdr3_nt: TGTGCCAGTAGTGCCTGGGGGCCATCTGGGGCCAACGTCCTGACTTTC
cdr3_aa: CASSAWGPSGANVLTF

j_call: TRBJ1-5
v_call: TRBV27
clone_size: NA
d_call: NA
cdr3_nt: TGTGCCAGCAGTTCGTCACAGGGACAGCCCCAGCATTTT
cdr3_aa: CASSSSQGQPQHF

j_call: TRBJ2-1
v_call: TRBV7-9
clone_size: NA
d_call: TRBD2
cdr3_nt: TGTTCCAGCAGAAAAATAGGGACTAGCGGAGACAATGAGCAGTTCTTC
cdr3_aa: CSSRKIGTSGDNEQFF

j_call: TRBJ1-2
v_call: TRBV28
clone_size: NA
d_call: TRBD1
cdr3_nt: TGTGCCAGCAGTTCCGGACAGGGAAACTATGGCTACACCTTC
cdr3_aa: CASSSGQGNYGYTF

j_call: TRBJ2-1
v_call: TRBV15
clone_size: NA
d_call: TRBD2
cdr3_nt: TGTGCCACCCGGGGGACTAGCGGGAGAGGTGAGCAGTTCTTC
cdr3_aa: CATRGTSGRGEQFF

j_call: TRBJ1-2
v_call: TRBV4-1
clone_size: once
d_call: NA
cdr3_nt: TGCGCCAGCAGCCAAGAGTCGGGGGACCCCATCTTCGGCTACACCTTC
cdr3_aa: CASSQESGDPIFGYTF

j_call: TRBJ2-1
v_call: TRBV7-9
clone_size: NA
d_call: NA
cdr3_nt: TGTGCCAGCAGCCTAAGATCCCTCCGGGACTTCAATGAGCAGTTCTTC
cdr3_aa: CASSLRSLRDFNEQFF

j_call: TRBJ2-2
v_call: TRBV6-1
clone_size: NA
d_call: NA
cdr3_nt: TGTGCCAGCTGCCTCAGCCGGGGGAACACCGGGGAGCTGTTTTTT
cdr3_aa: CASCLSRGNTGELFF

j_call: TRBJ2-3
v_call: TRBV6-6
clone_size: NA
d_call: NA
cdr3_nt: TGTGCCAGCGGCAGCGCTGGCACAGATACGCAGTATTTT
cdr3_aa: CASGSAGTDTQYF

j_call: TRBJ2-7
v_call: TRBV15
clone_size: NA
d_call: NA
cdr3_nt: TGCCTCGACAGAAACTACGAGCAGTACTTC
cdr3_aa: CLDRNYEQYF

j_call: TRBJ2-3
v_call: TRBV5-1
clone_size: NA
d_call: NA
cdr3_nt: TGCGCCAGCAGCTTCAACACCGGGTCAGGCACAGATACGCAGTATTTT
cdr3_aa: CASSFNTGSGTDTQYF

j_call: TRBJ2-5
v_call: TRBV10-2
clone_size: NA
d_call: NA
cdr3_nt: TGCGCCACTCCCGAGATGGAGGAGACCCAGTACTTC
cdr3_aa: CATPEMEETQYF

j_call: TRBJ2-1
v_call: TRBV6-5
clone_size: NA
d_call: NA
cdr3_nt: TGTGCCAGCAGTTCACACTGGCTAGCGCCGAATGAGCAGTTCTTC
cdr3_aa: CASSSHWLAPNEQFF

j_call: TRBJ2-7
v_call: TRBV7-9
clone_size: NA
d_call: NA
cdr3_nt: TGTGCCACCACAAGCGTCTACGAGCAGTACTTC
cdr3_aa: CATTSVYEQYF

j_call: TRBJ1-5
v_call: TRBV28
clone_size: few
d_call: NA
cdr3_nt: TGTGCCAGCAGCCCCGGGATATCCTCGACTGGCCAGCATTTT
cdr3_aa: CASSPGISSTGQHF

j_call: TRBJ2-1
v_call: TRBV6-5
clone_size: NA
d_call: TRBD2
cdr3_nt: TGTGCCAGCAGTCCGCGGGGGGCCGGGTACAATGAGCAGTTCTTC
cdr3_aa: CASSPRGAGYNEQFF

j_call: TRBJ1-1
v_call: TRBV25-1
clone_size: NA
d_call: NA
cdr3_nt: TGTGCCAGCACCGGACTGCTGAACACTGAAGCTTTCTTT
cdr3_aa: CASTGLLNTEAFF

j_call: TRBJ1-4
v_call: TRBV6-5
clone_size: NA
d_call: TRBD1
cdr3_nt: TGTGCCAGCAGGGAGGGGGCAAGGGAAAAACTGTTTTTT
cdr3_aa: CASREGAREKLFF

j_call: TRBJ1-5
v_call: TRBV6-1
clone_size: NA
d_call: NA
cdr3_nt: TGTGCCAGCCGTATAGGACATTTTAATCAGCCCCAGCATTTT
cdr3_aa: CASRIGHFNQPQHF

j_call: TRBJ2-7
v_call: TRBV2
clone_size: NA
d_call: TRBD1
cdr3_nt: TGTGCCAGCAGACAGACAGGGGGCGGTTACGAGCAGTACTTC
cdr3_aa: CASRQTGGGYEQYF

j_call: TRBJ1-1
v_call: TRBV7-9
clone_size: few
d_call: TRBD1
cdr3_nt: TGTGCCAGCAGCTCCCTACGTGGGGGGGACAGGGGGCCTGAAGCTTTCTTT
cdr3_aa: CASSSLRGGDRGPEAFF

j_call: TRBJ2-7
v_call: TRBV5-1
clone_size: NA
d_call: TRBD2
cdr3_nt: TGCGCCAGCAGCTTGAAGCCTAGCGGGGGCTACGAGCAGTACTTC
cdr3_aa: CASSLKPSGGYEQYF

j_call: TRBJ2-7
v_call: TRBV28
clone_size: NA
d_call: TRBD1
cdr3_nt: TGTGCCAGCAGTATGTCGGGACAGAGCTCCTACGAGCAGTACTTC
cdr3_aa: CASSMSGQSSYEQYF

j_call: TRBJ2-1
v_call: TRBV5-4
clone_size: once
d_call: TRBD2
cdr3_nt: TGTGCCAGCAGCCTGGAAGGGGAGGGTGAGCAGTTCTTC
cdr3_aa: CASSLEGEGEQFF

j_call: TRBJ1-2
v_call: TRBV6-6
clone_size: NA
d_call: TRBD1
cdr3_nt: TGTGCCAGCAGCCCCGGGACAGGGGAATCCAACTATGGCTACACCTTC
cdr3_aa: CASSPGTGESNYGYTF

j_call: TRBJ2-7
v_call: TRBV13
clone_size: NA
d_call: TRBD1
cdr3_nt: TGTGCCAGCAGCGCCCCTCGGGACAGCCGCTACGAGCAGTACTTC
cdr3_aa: CASSAPRDSRYEQYF

j_call: TRBJ2-2
v_call: TRBV30
clone_size: NA
d_call: NA
cdr3_nt: TGTGCCTGGAGTCGCGCCGGGGAGCTGTTTTTT
cdr3_aa: CAWSRAGELFF

j_call: TRBJ2-3
v_call: TRBV5-1
clone_size: NA
d_call: TRBD1
cdr3_nt: TGCGCCAGCAGCTTCTCAGGGGGTGCTAGCACGGATACGCAGTATTTT
cdr3_aa: CASSFSGGASTDTQYF

j_call: TRBJ2-7
v_call: TRBV6-5
clone_size: NA
d_call: TRBD1
cdr3_nt: TGTGCCAGCAGTTACTCCACAGGGGGCCGCATCCACGAGCAGTACTTC
cdr3_aa: CASSYSTGGRIHEQYF

j_call: TRBJ2-1
v_call: TRBV6-4
clone_size: NA
d_call: TRBD2
cdr3_nt: TGTGCCAGCAGTGACCGTCCCCTAGGAGCGGGGGGTTACAATGAGCAGTTCTTC
cdr3_aa: CASSDRPLGAGGYNEQFF

j_call: TRBJ1-2
v_call: TRBV19
clone_size: NA
d_call: NA
cdr3_nt: TGTGCCAGTAGTATCCCCCGGCGGGGGAACTATGGCTACACCTTC
cdr3_aa: CASSIPRRGNYGYTF

j_call: TRBJ2-7
v_call: TRBV4-2
clone_size: NA
d_call: NA
cdr3_nt: TGTGCCAGCAGCCAAGAACGGCAGGCCACCTACGAGCAGTACTTC
cdr3_aa: CASSQERQATYEQYF